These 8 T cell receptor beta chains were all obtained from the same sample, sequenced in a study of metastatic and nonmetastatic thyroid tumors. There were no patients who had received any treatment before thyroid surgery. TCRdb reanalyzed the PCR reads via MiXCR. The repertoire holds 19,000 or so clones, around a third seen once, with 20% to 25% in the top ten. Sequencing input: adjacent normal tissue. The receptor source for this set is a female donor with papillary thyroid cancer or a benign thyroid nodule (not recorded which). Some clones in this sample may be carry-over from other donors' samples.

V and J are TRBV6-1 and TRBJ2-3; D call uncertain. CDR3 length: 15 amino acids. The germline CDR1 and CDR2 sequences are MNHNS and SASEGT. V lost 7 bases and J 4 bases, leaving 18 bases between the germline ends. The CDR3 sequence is CASIGSVPPPDTQYF. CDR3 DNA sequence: TGTGCCAGCATCGGCTCGGTTCCCCCCCCAGATACGCAGTATTTT.

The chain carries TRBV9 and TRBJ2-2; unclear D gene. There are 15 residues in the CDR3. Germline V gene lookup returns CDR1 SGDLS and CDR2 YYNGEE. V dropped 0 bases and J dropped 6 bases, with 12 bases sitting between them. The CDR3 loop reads CASSVEEVGPGELFF. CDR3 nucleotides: TGTGCCAGCAGCGTAGAAGAAGTCGGACCCGGGGAGCTGTTTTTT.

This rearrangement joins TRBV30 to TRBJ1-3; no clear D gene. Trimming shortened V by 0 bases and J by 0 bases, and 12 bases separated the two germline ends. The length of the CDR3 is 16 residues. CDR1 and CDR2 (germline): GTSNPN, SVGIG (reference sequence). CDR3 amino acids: CAWSVGQRSSGNTIYF. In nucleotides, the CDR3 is TGTGCCTGGAGTGTAGGGCAGAGATCCTCTGGAAACACCATATATTTT.

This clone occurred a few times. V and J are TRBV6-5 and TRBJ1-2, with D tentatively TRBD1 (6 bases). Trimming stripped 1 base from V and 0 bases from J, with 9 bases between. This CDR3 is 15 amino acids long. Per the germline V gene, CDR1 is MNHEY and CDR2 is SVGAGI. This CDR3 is CASSYWGAANYGYTF. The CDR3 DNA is TGTGCCAGCAGTTACTGGGGGGCTGCTAACTATGGCTACACCTTC.

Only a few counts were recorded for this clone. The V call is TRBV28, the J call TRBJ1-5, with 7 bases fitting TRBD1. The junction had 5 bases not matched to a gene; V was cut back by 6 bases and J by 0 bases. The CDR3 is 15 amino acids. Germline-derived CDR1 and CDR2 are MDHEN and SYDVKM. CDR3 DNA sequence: TGTGCCAGCAGGAACAGGGGAAATAGCAATCAGCCCCAGCATTTT. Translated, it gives CASRNRGNSNQPQHF.

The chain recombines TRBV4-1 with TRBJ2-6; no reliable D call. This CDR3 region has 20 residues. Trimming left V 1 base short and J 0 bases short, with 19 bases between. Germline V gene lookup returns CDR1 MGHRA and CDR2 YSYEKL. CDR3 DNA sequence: TGCGCCAGCAGCCAAGGTGTCAGATGGTACTTGAGCTCTGGGGCCAACGTCCTGACTTTC. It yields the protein CASSQGVRWYLSSGANVLTF.

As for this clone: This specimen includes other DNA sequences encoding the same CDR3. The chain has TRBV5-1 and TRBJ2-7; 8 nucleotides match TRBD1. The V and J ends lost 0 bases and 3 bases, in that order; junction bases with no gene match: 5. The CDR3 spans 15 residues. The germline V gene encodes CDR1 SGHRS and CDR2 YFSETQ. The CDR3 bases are TGCGCCAGCAGCTTGGACGGGACAGGTCGCTACGAGCAGTACTTC. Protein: CASSLDGTGRYEQYF.

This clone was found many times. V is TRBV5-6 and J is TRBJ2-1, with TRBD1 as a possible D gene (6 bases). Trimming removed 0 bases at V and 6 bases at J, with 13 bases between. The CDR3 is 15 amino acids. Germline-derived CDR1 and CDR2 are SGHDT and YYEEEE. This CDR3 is CASSLAYRVGNEQFF. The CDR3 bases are TGTGCCAGCAGCTTGGCGTACAGGGTTGGCAATGAGCAGTTCTTC.